A selection of T cell receptor beta chains follows, all from one sample in a study of shared clonotypes between healthy human individuals. Profiling relied on immunoSEQ multiplex PCR, and the TCRdb table lists in-frame clones only, not all of them. Of almost 700,000 clones listed, about 90% are singletons. Sequences were obtained from naive CD8+ T cells sorted from blood. The source of these receptors is a young man in good health. Each CDR3 is given with its conserved first and last residue. D genes are given only for firm matches. Size values are once, few and many counts, or a class for expanded clones, and some rows have none.

J gene: TRBJ2-1
D gene: TRBD2
V gene: TRBV5-4
clone size: NA
CDR3 DNA: TGTGCCAGCAGCATGGGGACTAGCAGTTATGATGAGCAGTTCTTC
CDR3 protein: CASSMGTSSYDEQFF

J gene: TRBJ2-7
D gene: NA
V gene: TRBV29-1
clone size: NA
CDR3 DNA: TGCAGCGTTGAACATCCAGAACAGGGATTGGGGTACGAGCAGTACTTC
CDR3 protein: CSVEHPEQGLGYEQYF

J gene: TRBJ1-4
D gene: NA
V gene: TRBV6-6
clone size: NA
CDR3 DNA: TGTGCCAGCAGTTACTCGGTCGGCAGTGTTAATGAAAAACTGTTTTTT
CDR3 protein: CASSYSVGSVNEKLFF

J gene: TRBJ2-7
D gene: NA
V gene: TRBV27
clone size: NA
CDR3 DNA: TGTGCCACCAGTCACGGTATTTCCTACGAGCAGTACTTC
CDR3 protein: CATSHGISYEQYF

J gene: TRBJ2-2
D gene: NA
V gene: TRBV27
clone size: NA
CDR3 DNA: TGTGCCAGCAGTTTCGCTAGAGAAACCGGGGAGCTGTTTTTT
CDR3 protein: CASSFARETGELFF

J gene: TRBJ2-1
D gene: TRBD1
V gene: TRBV5-1
clone size: NA
CDR3 DNA: TGCGCCAGCAGCTTTTATGGGACAGTCAATGAGCAGTTCTTC
CDR3 protein: CASSFYGTVNEQFF

J gene: TRBJ2-2
D gene: TRBD1
V gene: TRBV27
clone size: NA
CDR3 DNA: TGTGCCAGCAGTGTCCAGGGGGATGCCGGGGAGCTGTTTTTT
CDR3 protein: CASSVQGDAGELFF

J gene: TRBJ2-7
D gene: NA
V gene: TRBV9
clone size: NA
CDR3 DNA: TGTGCCAGCAGCGTATGGTTAGATTCGTCCGAGCAGTACTTC
CDR3 protein: CASSVWLDSSEQYF

J gene: TRBJ2-1
D gene: NA
V gene: TRBV9
clone size: NA
CDR3 DNA: TGTGCCAGCAGCGTAGGTGACGGCCCCTCCTACAATGAGCAGTTCTTC
CDR3 protein: CASSVGDGPSYNEQFF

J gene: TRBJ2-4
D gene: NA
V gene: TRBV11-2
clone size: NA
CDR3 DNA: TGTGCCAGCAGCTTGGGGACTTTTAGCTTAGCCAAAAACATTCAGTACTTC
CDR3 protein: CASSLGTFSLAKNIQYF

J gene: TRBJ2-7
D gene: NA
V gene: TRBV7-7
clone size: NA
CDR3 DNA: TGTGCTAGCAGCCTGGACAGAGGGGACGTTAGGTTGTACTTC
CDR3 protein: CASSLDRGDVRLYF

J gene: TRBJ1-5
D gene: TRBD1
V gene: TRBV9
clone size: NA
CDR3 DNA: TGTGCCAGCAGCGCCGGACAGGGGATGCAGCCCCAGCATTTT
CDR3 protein: CASSAGQGMQPQHF

J gene: TRBJ1-5
D gene: NA
V gene: TRBV23-1
clone size: NA
CDR3 DNA: TGCGCCAGCAGTCAATCTCAGACCCTGGATCAGCCCCAGCATTTT
CDR3 protein: CASSQSQTLDQPQHF

J gene: TRBJ2-3
D gene: TRBD2
V gene: TRBV5-4
clone size: NA
CDR3 DNA: TGTGCCAGCAGCTTGGGACCTTTGGGACTAGCGGGAGGGCCTCATACGCAGTATTTT
CDR3 protein: CASSLGPLGLAGGPHTQYF

J gene: TRBJ2-1
D gene: TRBD2
V gene: TRBV5-4
clone size: NA
CDR3 DNA: TGTGCCAGCAGCTTGGAACTAGCGGGAGGGATAAATGAGCAGTTCTTC
CDR3 protein: CASSLELAGGINEQFF

J gene: TRBJ2-1
D gene: TRBD2
V gene: TRBV9
clone size: NA
CDR3 DNA: TGTGCCAGCAGCGTAGAAGGCCTAGCGGGTGTCCCGGGAAATGAGCAGTTCTTC
CDR3 protein: CASSVEGLAGVPGNEQFF

J gene: TRBJ2-2
D gene: NA
V gene: TRBV4-3
clone size: NA
CDR3 DNA: TGCGCCAGCAGCCAAGAATGGATCGCCGGGGAGCTGTTTTTT
CDR3 protein: CASSQEWIAGELFF

J gene: TRBJ2-5
D gene: NA
V gene: TRBV11-2
clone size: NA
CDR3 DNA: TGTGCCAGCAGCTTAGGTTGGGGCACAGTCATCCGCAGAAAAGAGACCCAGTACTTC
CDR3 protein: CASSLGWGTVIRRKETQYF

J gene: TRBJ1-2
D gene: NA
V gene: TRBV19
clone size: few
CDR3 DNA: TGTGCCAGTAGCATGGGAACCTACACCTTC
CDR3 protein: CASSMGTYTF

J gene: TRBJ1-4
D gene: NA
V gene: TRBV7-9
clone size: NA
CDR3 DNA: TGCGCCAGCAGCCAAGAGGGGATCGTAAATGAAAAACTGTTTTTT
CDR3 protein: CASSQEGIVNEKLFF

J gene: TRBJ2-7
D gene: NA
V gene: TRBV5-1
clone size: NA
CDR3 DNA: TGCGCCAGCAGCTTGGAAGGGTCTGGTCTCTACGAGCAGTACTTC
CDR3 protein: CASSLEGSGLYEQYF

J gene: TRBJ2-1
D gene: NA
V gene: TRBV7-3
clone size: once
CDR3 DNA: TGTGCCAGCAGCTTAAAGGGAGGACCAAACAATGAGCAGTTCTTC
CDR3 protein: CASSLKGGPNNEQFF

J gene: TRBJ2-7
D gene: TRBD1
V gene: TRBV7-2
clone size: NA
CDR3 DNA: TGTGCCAGCAGCTTAGACGGGACAGGAGCCTACGAGCAGTACTTC
CDR3 protein: CASSLDGTGAYEQYF

J gene: TRBJ2-7
D gene: NA
V gene: TRBV5-4
clone size: NA
CDR3 DNA: TGTGCCAGCAGCTTGACGGGGTCTACAAGGGACGAGCAGTACTTC
CDR3 protein: CASSLTGSTRDEQYF

J gene: TRBJ2-3
D gene: NA
V gene: TRBV13
clone size: NA
CDR3 DNA: TGTGCCAGCAGCCCTCGGACTAGCACAGATACGCAGTATTTT
CDR3 protein: CASSPRTSTDTQYF

J gene: TRBJ2-7
D gene: NA
V gene: TRBV14
clone size: NA
CDR3 DNA: TGTGCCAGCAGCCAAGATCGGAACAGGCACTACGAGCAGTACTTC
CDR3 protein: CASSQDRNRHYEQYF